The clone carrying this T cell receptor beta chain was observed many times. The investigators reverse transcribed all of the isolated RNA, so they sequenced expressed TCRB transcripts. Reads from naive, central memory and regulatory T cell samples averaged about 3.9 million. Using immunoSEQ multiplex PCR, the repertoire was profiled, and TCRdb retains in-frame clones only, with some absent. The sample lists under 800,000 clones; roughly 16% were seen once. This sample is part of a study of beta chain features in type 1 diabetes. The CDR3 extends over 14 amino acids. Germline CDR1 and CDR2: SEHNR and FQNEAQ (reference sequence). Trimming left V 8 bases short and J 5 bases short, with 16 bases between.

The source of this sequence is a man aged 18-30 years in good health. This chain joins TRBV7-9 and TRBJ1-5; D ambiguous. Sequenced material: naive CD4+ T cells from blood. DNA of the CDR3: TGTGCCAGCGGCACACGGTCCATGGATCAGCCCCAGCATTTT. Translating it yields CASGTRSMDQPQHF. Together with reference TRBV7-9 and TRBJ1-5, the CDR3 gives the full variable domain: DTGVSQNPRHKITKRGQNVTFRCDPISEHNRLYWYRQTLGQGPEFLTYFQNEAQLEKSRLLSDRFSAERPKGSFSTLEIQRTEQGDSAMYLCASGTRSMDQPQHFGDGTRLSIL.